This T cell receptor beta chain was identified during a study of blood T cell repertoires in COVID-19 (TCRdb year 2020). About the study as a whole: Collaborator samples came from the United States, Italy and Spain and covered acute and convalescent phases of COVID-19. The prospective study material was composed of cDNA or gDNA derived from T cells, B-cell-depleted T cells, or PBMCs. Subjects who had been exposed to COVID-19, were actively infected with it, or had recovered from it provided the deeply sampled blood TCRbeta repertoires that made up the dataset. A freely available public database, intended as a resource for researchers studying the immune response to SARS-CoV-2, is where the repertoires were released. The samples were drawn from two sources: the first 160 participants of the ongoing ImmuneRACE study, and 950 to 1,500 subjects contributed by 6 global collaborators. A de-identified subject ID, COVID-19 status, age in years and sex were almost always included in the sample metadata. Where available, HLA class I and class II types were taken from metadata supplied by the sample provider and were not determined by assay-based typing. What the authors observed across the whole study: How much clinical and demographic metadata was included differed by source and by participant, and the metadata was provided uncurated.

Notes on this clone: It lacks a known antigen. Per-base qualities were not stored, and no clone one base away is much larger.

In the prospective study, participants were roughly 18 to 95 years old, resided in under 30 geographic areas of the United States, and were enrolled through a virtual design. To assign participants to cohorts, the prospective study relied on clinical history that participants themselves reported in a screening survey and a study questionnaire. Mobile phlebotomists in the prospective study collected whole blood, serum and a nasopharyngeal or oropharyngeal swab from every participant. Over a roughly 2-month period, participants in the prospective study had the option of providing additional blood draws and questionnaires. Before DNA extraction, blood samples from the prospective study were shipped at room temperature or frozen. The immunoSEQ Assay, a bias-controlled multiplex PCR, was used to amplify TCRbeta CDR3 regions from genomic DNA. Per the authors' processing: Within the assay, amplification of reference gene primers was used to estimate how many nucleated cells each sample contained. To quantify the absolute abundance of each unique TCRbeta CDR3 rearrangement, sequence reads were collapsed and filtered. For each sample, productive Simpson clonality was calculated as the square root of Simpson's diversity index across productive rearrangements. TCRdb retrieved this table from immuneACCESS and kept in-frame rearrangements only. Not all clones are present; in checked studies, unresolved V genes account for under half, and no reason is known for the remainder. V, J and clone size derive from that table, while D and trimming were established from the DNA sequence. In all, the sample holds hundreds of thousands of clones, and around 89% of those were seen once. The ten top clones hold 3.5% to 4.5% of the sample.

Trimming takes 4 bases from V and 4 bases from J, and the germline ends sit 22 bases apart. From its cysteine to its phenylalanine, the CDR3 spans 18 amino acids. This entry keeps only the CDR3 DNA: 54 bases, framed from base 1. CDR1 and CDR2 are drawn from the germline V gene: MNHEY, SVGEGT. Sequenced input: PBMCs or T cells enriched from blood (not recorded which). The chain was built from TRBV6-2 or TRBV6-3 and TRBJ2-2; the D region possibly corresponds to TRBD2 (5 bases align). The sequence came from a woman aged 18-29 years with acute COVID-19. The DNA sequence reads TGTGCCAGCAGTTGGTTCCCGGAGGCGGGTGGATTCACCGGGGAGCTGTTTTTT. Its protein product is CASSWFPEAGGFTGELFF.